Listed below are T cell receptor beta chains from one sample, sequenced in a study of cytomegalovirus exposure and HLA in healthy donors. Profiled with immunoSEQ multiplex PCR; TCRdb holds only in-frame clones, not every one. The data contain about 90,000 clones, less than 80% of them singletons. The sequenced material came from PBMCs. The receptors here all came from a woman aged 45-59 years in good health and CMV-seropositive. Each CDR3 is given without its conserved first and last residue. The order of the fields is clone size, V gene, D gene, J gene, CDR3 protein. D genes are given only for firm matches. Only some rows state a clone size, as once, few, many or a class for expanded clones.

abundance: .
v_gene: TRBV4-3
d_gene: .
j_gene: TRBJ2-7
CDR3aa: ASSQDSQGSEQY

abundance: medium-sized
v_gene: TRBV19
d_gene: .
j_gene: TRBJ1-5
CDR3aa: ASSIDWGGVGQPQH

abundance: .
v_gene: TRBV30
d_gene: TRBD2
j_gene: TRBJ2-3
CDR3aa: AWSVPIGLAGGTGRGDTQY

abundance: once
v_gene: TRBV2
d_gene: TRBD2
j_gene: TRBJ2-1
CDR3aa: ASSEQAGTYNEQF

abundance: .
v_gene: TRBV4-2
d_gene: TRBD1
j_gene: TRBJ2-2
CDR3aa: ASSQNDRGNTGELF

abundance: .
v_gene: TRBV29-1
d_gene: TRBD1
j_gene: TRBJ2-3
CDR3aa: SATGAPVGDTQY

abundance: .
v_gene: TRBV4-1
d_gene: TRBD2
j_gene: TRBJ2-1
CDR3aa: ASSQGAGLSNEQF

abundance: once
v_gene: TRBV28
d_gene: .
j_gene: TRBJ1-4
CDR3aa: ASSPGSSGDEKLF

abundance: once
v_gene: TRBV9
d_gene: TRBD2
j_gene: TRBJ2-2
CDR3aa: ASSARGQRGNTGELF

abundance: .
v_gene: TRBV6-5
d_gene: .
j_gene: TRBJ2-2
CDR3aa: ASSLENTGELF

abundance: .
v_gene: TRBV6-5
d_gene: .
j_gene: TRBJ1-1
CDR3aa: ASSYSETYRKAF

abundance: .
v_gene: TRBV10-3
d_gene: TRBD1
j_gene: TRBJ2-5
CDR3aa: AISVTGGLETQY

abundance: few
v_gene: TRBV7-6
d_gene: .
j_gene: TRBJ2-3
CDR3aa: ASSFQQGDTQY

abundance: .
v_gene: TRBV28
d_gene: TRBD1
j_gene: TRBJ1-4
CDR3aa: ASSWDRDYEKLF

abundance: .
v_gene: TRBV4-2
d_gene: .
j_gene: TRBJ1-5
CDR3aa: ASSQGQGLSNQPQH

abundance: .
v_gene: TRBV2
d_gene: TRBD2
j_gene: TRBJ2-1
CDR3aa: ASSLAGGGYNEQF

abundance: few
v_gene: TRBV6-5
d_gene: .
j_gene: TRBJ1-6
CDR3aa: ASSPQGAGSPLH

abundance: .
v_gene: TRBV6-1
d_gene: .
j_gene: TRBJ2-3
CDR3aa: ATHVDLSTDTQY

abundance: .
v_gene: TRBV29-1
d_gene: .
j_gene: TRBJ1-2
CDR3aa: SVEQGSEGYGYT

abundance: many
v_gene: TRBV10-3
d_gene: .
j_gene: TRBJ2-3
CDR3aa: AISDWAGTTDTQY

abundance: .
v_gene: TRBV7-2
d_gene: .
j_gene: TRBJ2-5
CDR3aa: ASSLQRGQETQY

abundance: .
v_gene: TRBV11-2
d_gene: .
j_gene: TRBJ1-2
CDR3aa: ASSLQVNYGYT

abundance: .
v_gene: TRBV5-6
d_gene: .
j_gene: TRBJ1-2
CDR3aa: ASSFGGILGYT

abundance: .
v_gene: TRBV7-6
d_gene: TRBD1
j_gene: TRBJ2-7
CDR3aa: ASSLGTAEQY

abundance: .
v_gene: TRBV28
d_gene: .
j_gene: TRBJ2-5
CDR3aa: ASSRDYGGLQETQY